Below are 5 T cell receptor beta chains sequenced from a single sample in a study of human T cells and chemical hapten exposure (dated by TCRdb to the early 2020s). What this sample's time point label stands for: patch test 2, 6 weeks after DPC sensitization. The treatment or condition label of this sample denotes: therapeutic diphenylcyclopropenone sensitization with weekly scalp DPC. Receptor libraries were prepared by RACE. The sequencing machine was a NextSeq 500. TCRdb handled the public reads itself, with Q25 trimming in fastp and clone calling in MiXCR, and kept productive beta chains. Rows matching on CDR3 protein sequence are summarized as one entry with the most common DNA and genes. This sample comprises around 360,000 distinct CDR3 sequences, around 6% of them detected only once. The ten biggest clones cover around 6.1% of the sample. The sequenced sample was whole blood, obtained in connection with sensitization to the hapten diphenylcyclopropenone (DPC). These TCRs come from a woman between 18 and 29 years old with alopecia areata. Some clones in this sample may be carry-over from other donors' samples.

This clonotype was counted ten times or more. V gene TRBV9 combines with J gene TRBJ1-5; 9 bases align to TRBD1. V lost 3 bases, J lost 6 bases, and 7 bases stayed unmatched. The CDR3 length is 15 residues. CDR1 is SGDLS, CDR2 YYNGEE, per germline. The DNA of the CDR3 is TGTGCCAGCAGCGCACAGGGGGCGGTAGGTCAGCCCCAGCATTTT. Its translation is CASSAQGAVGQPQHF. Using reference TRBV9 and TRBJ1-5 for the parts outside the CDR3, the full variable domain is DSGVTQTPKHLITATGQRVTLRCSPRSGDLSVYWYQQSLDQGLQFLIQYYNGEERAKGNILERFSAQQFPDLHSELNLSSLELGDSALYFCASSAQGAVGQPQHFGDGTRLSIL.

CDR3 loop: CASSWGGGTGNTIYF. DNA for the CDR3: TGTGCCAGCAGCTGGGGAGGGGGAACTGGAAACACCATATATTTT. The rearrangement links TRBV7-2 to TRBJ1-3; D possibly corresponds to TRBD1 (6 bases). V dropped 4 bases and J dropped 2 bases, with 12 bases sitting between them. Looked up from germline, CDR1 is SGHTA and CDR2 is FQGNSA. This CDR3 is built from 15 residues.

This clonotype was recorded at least ten times. The chain uses TRBV29-1 and TRBJ2-1; 7 nucleotides line up with TRBD1. V shed 5 bases and J 7 bases; nucleotides not matched to a gene: 5. This CDR3 has 12 amino acids. Per the germline V gene, CDR1 is SQVTM and CDR2 is ANQGSEA. The CDR3 DNA reads TGCAGCGTTAGAGAGGGGGCAAATGAGCAGTTCTTC. Its protein is CSVREGANEQFF.

The rearrangement links TRBV2 to TRBJ2-6; D may correspond to TRBD1 or TRBD2 (5 bases each). Trimming shortened V by 10 bases and J by 0 bases, and 16 bases separated the two germline ends. Germline V gene data show CDR1 as SNHLY and CDR2 as FYNNEI. This CDR3 has 16 residues. The CDR3 nucleotides are TGTGCCACCCGGGACCCAGGAAACTCTGGGGCCAACGTCCTGACTTTC. Its protein is CATRDPGNSGANVLTF. Supplemented by reference TRBV2 and TRBJ2-6, the full variable domain reads EPEVTQTPSHQVTQMGQEVILRCVPISNHLYFYWYRQILGQKVEFLVSFYNNEISEKSEIFDDQFSVERPDGSNFTLKIRSTKLEDSAMYFCATRDPGNSGANVLTFGAGSRLTVL.

This clonotype was counted between two and nine times. The V gene is TRBV5-1, the J gene TRBJ2-5, with D unresolved. CDR3 length: 14 amino acids. V was trimmed by 0 bases and J by 7 bases, leaving 13 bases between them. Germline-derived CDR1 and CDR2 are SGHRS and YFSETQ. The CDR3 region is CASSLAGFRGTQYF. CDR3 bases: TGCGCCAGCAGCTTGGCGGGTTTTCGCGGGACCCAGTACTTC.